The sequence of this T cell receptor (beta chain) was determined in a study of blood T cell repertoires in COVID-19. The overall study: The United States, Italy and Spain supplied acute and convalescent COVID-19 samples.

Germline values: CDR1 SGHTA, CDR2 FQGTGA. V lost 6 bases and J lost 5; bases outside the gene matches: 3. The CDR3 spans 13 residues. As handled by the study authors: Estimates of nucleated cell counts were drawn from the amplification of reference gene primers. Data came from immunoSEQ multiplex PCR; TCRdb stores just in-frame clones and leaves some out. V, J and clone size reflect that table, while D and trimming were determined from the DNA. The data contain about 200,000 clones, about nine tenths of them seen just once; the ten biggest clones take up approximately 4.8%. This receptor was obtained from a man aged 45-65 years with acute or convalescent COVID-19. The chain links TRBV7-3 to TRBJ2-3; TRBD1 agrees at 9 bases. Sample: peripheral blood. The DNA for the CDR3 is TGTGCCAGCAGTACAGGGGGCGAAGATACGCAGTATTTT. Translation gives CASSTGGEDTQYF.